This TCR beta chain was identified in a study of blood T cell repertoires in COVID-19. For the study at large: PBMCs, B-cell-depleted T cells, or T cells provided the cDNA or gDNA that made up the material.

TCRdb keeps only in-frame clones here, not all; method: immunoSEQ multiplex PCR. The sample holds 150,000 to 180,000 clones, roughly 89% seen once. As for this clone: The junction shows a germline mismatch at one end, possibly a read error.

The CDR3 consists of 12 residues. Per germline, CDR1 GTSNPN and CDR2 SVGIG (reference sequence). Sequences were obtained from peripheral blood. The clonotype comes from a man aged 45-60 years with acute or convalescent COVID-19. J is TRBJ1-2 and V is TRBV30, with 11 bases matching TRBD1. The CDR3 here is CAYIRDRGSLFF. The CDR3 bases are TGTGCCTACATCCGGGACAGGGGGTCCTTATTCTTC.